The TCR beta chain under discussion was sequenced for a study of preoperative IRX-2 immunotherapy in early breast cancer. TCRdb keeps only in-frame clones here, not all; method: immunoSEQ multiplex PCR. The sample contains 90,000 to 100,000 clones, just over 85% of which appear only once. Germline V lookup: CDR1 MDHEN, CDR2 SYDVKM. V lost 2 bases and J lost 6, with 7 bases in between. The CDR3 runs to 12 residues. The treatment denotes: preoperative locoregional IRX-2 cytokine immunotherapy. In the case of this clone: One or more nucleotides could not be called with certainty, so the encoded amino acid is given as X.

The chain links TRBV28 to TRBJ1-2, with unresolved D. The sequence came from a human donor with breast cancer. The specimen comprised tumor tissue, sampled after IRX-2 immunotherapy. The CDR3 nucleotides read TGTGCCAGCAGTTTACMGGGCCATGGCTACACCTTC. Translation gives CASSLXGHGYTF.